Listed here are 27 T cell receptor beta chains from one sample, sequenced in a study of cytomegalovirus exposure and HLA in healthy donors. 13 Jbeta primers and 60 Vbeta primers were used for the PCR. Data came from immunoSEQ multiplex PCR; TCRdb stores just in-frame clones and leaves some out. The table for this sample gives tens of thousands of clones. Source material: PBMCs. All receptors come from a man aged 50-60 years in good health and CMV-seropositive.

The V call is TRBV30, the J call TRBJ1-5, with 10 bases identical to TRBD1. V was pared by 4 bases and J by 3 bases, with 3 bases of the junction left unmatched. Germline assignment: CDR1 GTSNPN and CDR2 SVGIG (reference sequence). The length of the CDR3 is 14 residues. Here the CDR3 reads CAWTGTGVNQPQHF. The CDR3 region has the DNA TGTGCCTGGACCGGGACAGGGGTCAATCAGCCCCAGCATTTT.

The V and J genes are TRBV4-3 and TRBJ1-1; D not resolved. V shed 5 bases and J shed 1 base, with 8 bases lying between them. The CDR3 extends over 13 amino acids. CDR1 is LGHNA and CDR2 is YSLEER in the germline V gene. The CDR3 region is CASSFQENTEAFF. DNA of the CDR3: TGCGCCAGCAGCTTTCAGGAGAACACTGAAGCTTTCTTT.

CDR3 nucleotides: TGTGCTAGTGCCCTAAACTATGGCTACACCTTC. Amino acid sequence: CASALNYGYTF. The chain couples TRBV12-5 to TRBJ1-2; D is uncertain. The CDR3 length is 11 residues. Trimming removed 7 bases from V and 2 bases from J, with 5 bases in between. Germline assignment: CDR1 LGHNT and CDR2 FRNRAP.

The CDR3 spells CASSLGQVDEQYV. DNA for the CDR3: TGTGCCAGCAGCTTAGGCCAGGTCGACGAGCAGTACGTC. This rearrangement joins TRBV7-9 to TRBJ2-7; no clear D gene. Germline CDR1 SEHNR, CDR2 FQNEAQ (reference sequence). This CDR3 has 13 residues. V lost 1 base, J lost 5 bases, and 9 bases lay in between.

The V call is TRBV4-3, the J call TRBJ2-1; 12 nucleotides match TRBD2. V was clipped by 4 bases and J by 3 bases; unmatched bases: 1. The CDR3 length is 15 residues. Germline CDR1 is LGHNA and CDR2 is YSLEER. In DNA form, the CDR3 reads TGCGCCAGCAGCCCGACTAGCGGGAGCTACAATGAGCAGTTCTTC. It translates to CASSPTSGSYNEQFF.

V usage is TRBV29-1 and J usage is TRBJ2-7; either TRBD1 or TRBD2 may supply D (6 bases each). The CDR3 has 12 residues. Germline V gene sequence: CDR1 SQVTM, CDR2 ANQGSEA. Trimming shortened V by 8 bases and J by 5 bases, and 16 bases separated the two germline ends. CDR3: CSLGGSGDEQYF. For the CDR3, the DNA is TGCAGCCTTGGGGGGTCAGGGGACGAGCAGTACTTC.

The CDR3 region is CASSPSTGGGHEQYV. Here the CDR3 DNA reads TGTGCCAGCTCTCCATCGACAGGGGGGGGGCACGAGCAGTACGTC. The chain joins TRBV18 to TRBJ2-7; TRBD1 matches at 9 bases. With V trimmed by 6 bases and J by 5 bases, 11 bases remained unmatched. The germline gives CDR1 KGHSH, CDR2 LQKENI. The CDR3 sequence is 15 residues long.

This chain links TRBV5-6 with TRBJ1-1; 9 bases are shared with TRBD1. Germline assignment: CDR1 SGHDT and CDR2 YYEEEE. V was clipped by 1 base and J by 6 bases; unmatched bases: 7. This CDR3 is built from 15 residues. The CDR3 region has the DNA TGTGCCAGCAGCTTGAGAGGGACAGGGTCGCCTGAAGCTTTCTTT. Translation: CASSLRGTGSPEAFF.

This chain links TRBV10-3 with TRBJ1-2; 10 nucleotides line up with TRBD1. Trimming took 5 bases from V and 6 from J; bases not matched to a gene: 6. The CDR3 has 14 amino acids. CDR1 is ENHRY, CDR2 SYGVKD, per germline. CDR3 nucleotides: TGTGCCATCAGTCTCGGGACAGGGGACGATGGCTACACCTTC. Translation gives CAISLGTGDDGYTF.

The chain joins TRBV11-2 to TRBJ2-7; D is possibly TRBD1 (6 bases). V was trimmed by 3 bases and J by 4 bases, leaving 22 bases between them. Germline lookup yields CDR1 SGHAT and CDR2 FQNNGV. This CDR3 has 17 residues. CDR3: CASSFRGTYREVYEQYF. DNA for the CDR3: TGTGCCAGCAGCTTCAGGGGCACGTACAGGGAAGTTTACGAGCAGTACTTC.

This rearrangement joins TRBV27 to TRBJ1-2; TRBD1 is a possible D gene (6 bases). CDR1 and CDR2 from the germline V gene are MNHEY and SMNVEV (reference sequence). V was clipped by 4 bases and J by 7 bases, with 16 bases between them. This CDR3 has 14 residues. The CDR3 nucleotides are TGTGCCAGCAGTTCGCCCCAAACAGGGATTGGCTACACCTTC. Its protein product is CASSSPQTGIGYTF.

In regard to this clone: A junction end diverges from the germline sequence, so it may reflect a read error. This sequence joins TRBV30 and TRBJ2-3, with 9 bases matching TRBD1. Germline V gives CDR1 GTSNPN, CDR2 SVGIG (reference sequence). CDR3 length equals 15 residues. The CDR3 sequence: CARSGGTGLTDTQYF. The CDR3 nucleotides read TGTGCCCGGAGTGGTGGGACAGGGCTCACAGATACGCAGTATTTT.

This chain joins TRBV9 and TRBJ1-2; unclear D gene. The CDR3 covers 14 residues. Germline V CDR1 and CDR2: SGDLS, YYNGEE. Trimming took 0 bases from V and 2 from J, leaving 8 bases between them. The CDR3 here is CASSVAEGNYGYTF. The CDR3 DNA reads as TGTGCCAGCAGCGTAGCTGAGGGCAACTATGGCTACACCTTC.

In nucleotides, the CDR3 is TGCAGCGCCCAGGGTATGAACACTGAAGCTTTCTTT. Translated, it gives CSAQGMNTEAFF. The chain couples TRBV29-1 to TRBJ1-1; the D gene is possibly TRBD1 (5 bases). V gave up 7 bases and J gave up 0 bases, with 9 bases separating them. The CDR3 has 12 amino acids. CDR1 SQVTM and CDR2 ANQGSEA come from the germline V gene.

This chain joins TRBV19 and TRBJ2-1, with 9 bases fitting TRBD2. CDR3 length: 16 amino acids. V lost 6 bases, J lost 7 bases, and 13 bases stayed unmatched. CDR1 is LNHDA, CDR2 SQIVND, per germline (reference sequence). CDR3 sequence reads: CASRARLAGEGNEQFF. CDR3 DNA sequence: TGTGCCAGTAGGGCCCGGTTAGCGGGAGAGGGGAATGAGCAGTTCTTC.

As concerns this clone: An end of the junction differs from the germline gene, which may be a read error. The rearrangement joins TRBV5-1 to TRBJ2-3, with D perhaps TRBD2 (5 bases). Germline V gene sequence: CDR1 SGHRS, CDR2 YFSETQ. The CDR3 spans 12 residues. DNA for the CDR3: TGCGCCAGCCGCCTTAGCGCAGATACGCGGTATTTT. This translates into CASRLSADTRYF.

This CDR3 reads CASSLGSGALTEAFF. The CDR3 bases are TGTGCCAGCAGCTTAGGTTCTGGGGCATTGACTGAAGCTTTCTTT. The genes are TRBV7-9 and TRBJ1-1, with TRBD1 as a possible D gene (5 bases). CDR1 SEHNR and CDR2 FQNEAQ come from the germline V gene (reference sequence). The CDR3 is 15 residues long. The V end was cut by 1 base, the J end by 5 bases, with 14 bases between.

The genes are TRBV6-1 and TRBJ1-2, with D unclear. Deletions cut 2 bases from V and 8 bases from J, with 12 bases between. This CDR3 comprises 13 residues. Germline V gives CDR1 MNHNS, CDR2 SASEGT. In nucleotides, the CDR3 is TGTGCCAGCAGTGAATTAGCCCTAGAGGGCTACACCTTC. It is translated as CASSELALEGYTF.

The chain carries TRBV9 and TRBJ2-2, with 7 bases that match TRBD1. Germline assignment: CDR1 SGDLS and CDR2 YYNGEE. The CDR3 is made up of 14 amino acids. The ends lost 2 bases at V and 5 bases at J; junction bases unmatched: 3. The CDR3 nucleotides read TGTGCCAGCAGCGTCCCGACAGGGACCGGGGAGCTGTTTTTT. The encoded protein is CASSVPTGTGELFF.

The rearrangement links TRBV6-5 to TRBJ2-3, with TRBD1 matching over 9 bases. This CDR3 is 15 amino acids long. Germline CDR1 reads MNHEY; CDR2 reads SVGAGI. V lost 6 bases to trimming and J lost 2 bases; unmatched junction nucleotides: 6. The CDR3 is CASRGRDRDTDTQYF. Written as DNA, the CDR3 is TGTGCCAGCAGAGGCCGGGACAGGGACACAGATACGCAGTATTTT.

The chain carries TRBV2 and TRBJ2-7; no definite D call. Trimming pared 2 bases from V and 3 bases from J, leaving 5 bases between. CDR3 length: 12 residues. Germline loops: CDR1 SNHLY, CDR2 FYNNEI. The CDR3 is CASSEQDYEQYV. The DNA of the CDR3 is TGTGCCAGCAGTGAACAAGACTACGAGCAGTACGTC.

The V gene is TRBV4-1, the J gene TRBJ1-1; 11 bases are shared with TRBD1. The CDR3 extends over 16 amino acids. From germline, CDR1 is MGHRA and CDR2 YSYEKL. V was clipped by 5 bases and J by 3 bases; unmatched bases: 8. The CDR3 region is CASSYGTGGMDTEAFF. The CDR3 DNA follows: TGCGCCAGCAGCTATGGGACAGGGGGTATGGACACTGAAGCTTTCTTT.

This CDR3 reads CSVEQGSEKLFF. CDR3 DNA sequence: TGCAGCGTTGAACAAGGGAGTGAAAAACTGTTTTTT. This rearrangement joins TRBV29-1 to TRBJ1-4; D ambiguous. V shed 2 bases and J shed 7 bases, with 8 bases lying between them. Germline assignment: CDR1 SQVTM and CDR2 ANQGSEA. The length of the CDR3 is 12 residues.

V gene TRBV4-2 combines with J gene TRBJ1-2, with D maybe TRBD1 (5 bases). V was trimmed by 3 bases and J by 2 bases, leaving 13 bases between them. Germline V lookup: CDR1 LGHNA, CDR2 YNFKEQ. This CDR3 has 15 residues. The DNA for the CDR3 is TGTGCCAGCAGCCACCGCGCCGGGGGGAACTATGGCTACACCTTC. Translating gives CASSHRAGGNYGYTF.

The chain recombines TRBV18 with TRBJ2-5; D perhaps matches TRBD2 (6 bases). Germline V gene lookup returns CDR1 KGHSH and CDR2 LQKENI. Trimming took off 0 bases at V and 2 bases at J, with 10 bases between the two ends. This CDR3 has 15 residues. The CDR3 sequence: CASSPPQRVQETQYF. CDR3 DNA sequence: TGTGCCAGCTCACCACCCCAGCGGGTTCAAGAGACCCAGTACTTC.

The V call is TRBV30, the J call TRBJ2-2; 10 nucleotides match TRBD2. Germline V gene sequence: CDR1 GTSNPN, CDR2 SVGIG (reference sequence). CDR3 length: 18 residues. Trimming cost V 0 bases and J 4 bases; bases outside gene matches: 11. The CDR3 DNA is TGTGCCTGGAGTGTACGGGGGAGGGGACTAGCGCTCACCGGGGAGCTGTTTTTT. As protein: CAWSVRGRGLALTGELFF.

The V and J genes are TRBV29-1 and TRBJ2-3; 8 bases are a match to TRBD1. CDR1 SQVTM and CDR2 ANQGSEA come from the germline V gene. V trimming: 3 bases; J trimming: 1 base; junction bases outside the gene matches: 6. The CDR3 sequence is 15 residues long. The CDR3 coding sequence is TGCAGCGTTGACTGGCAGGGGGCAGGCACAGATACGCAGTATTTT. Encoded protein: CSVDWQGAGTDTQYF.